This is a list of T cell receptor beta chains from one sample in a study of Graves' ophthalmopathy and Graves' hyperthyroidism. TCRdb recomputed calls from the multiplex PCR reads with MiXCR, one row per CDR3 protein. The sample lists about 500,000 distinct CDR3 sequences, approximately 15% occurring once. The sample taken for sequencing was blood. The receptors derive from a woman in her twenties or thirties with Graves' ophthalmopathy. The CDR3 runs from the conserved cysteine through the conserved F or W. The order of the fields is V gene, clone size, D gene, J gene, CDR3 DNA, CDR3 protein. D genes are given only for firm matches. Clone size is not always given. Where it is, it says once, few, many or a class for expanded clones.

TRBV20-1,many,.,TRBJ2-5,TGCAGTGCTAGTTCAGGGGTCGAGACCCAGTACTTC,CSASSGVETQYF
TRBV28,many,TRBD2,TRBJ2-7,TGTGCCAGCAGCCCATCACCGGGACTAGGCTCCTCAGCCTACGAGCAGTACTTC,CASSPSPGLGSSAYEQYF
TRBV2,few,TRBD2,TRBJ2-1,TGTGCCAGCAGTGACGGGTACCCAACGGGGGGGTATGAGCAGTTCTTC,CASSDGYPTGGYEQFF
TRBV11-2,.,.,TRBJ1-2,TGTGCCAGCACCATTGACCCCGACAGTATCTGTGGCTACACCTTC,CASTIDPDSICGYTF
TRBV20-1,many,.,TRBJ2-4,TGCAGTGCTCAATCCCTGGGGGAAGGCAAAAACATTAAGTACTTC,CSAQSLGEGKNIKYF
TRBV20-1,many,TRBD2,TRBJ2-5,TGCAGTGCTAGAGGCGCTGAAGTGTGGACTAGCGAACTACAGACCCAGTACTTC,CSARGAEVWTSELQTQYF
TRBV5-1,.,TRBD1,TRBJ2-2,TGCGCCAGCAAAAGGGACAGGGCCAACACCGGGGAGCTGTTTTTT,CASKRDRANTGELFF
TRBV5-1,many,.,TRBJ2-2,TGCGCCAGCAGCCCGCCCCCGGAGGGCACCGGGGAGCTGTTTTTT,CASSPPPEGTGELFF
TRBV11-2,.,.,TRBJ1-2,TGTGCCAGCAGCCTATTGATGGACAGTCTTTCGGATGGCTACACCTTC,CASSLLMDSLSDGYTF
TRBV28,many,.,TRBJ2-5,TGTGCCAGCAGTCGGGTCAGTGCAGGGCAAGAGACCCAGTACTTC,CASSRVSAGQETQYF
TRBV10-3,few,TRBD1,TRBJ1-5,TGTGCCACCAGTCCCTGGACAGGGTTCAATCAGCCCCAGCATTTT,CATSPWTGFNQPQHF
TRBV6-2/TRBV6-3,many,.,TRBJ2-2,TGTGCCAGCAGTTACTCGAATACCGAGGCCGGGGAGCTGTTTTTT,CASSYSNTEAGELFF
TRBV20-1,few,TRBD1,TRBJ1-5,TGCAGTGCTAGAACCCCCGGGACAGGGAATCAGCCCCAGCATTTT,CSARTPGTGNQPQHF
TRBV28,many,.,TRBJ2-7,TGTGCCAGCAGTTCCACATGGGAACGGCAATTCTACGAGCAGTACTTC,CASSSTWERQFYEQYF
TRBV9,many,.,TRBJ1-2,TGTGCCAGCAGCGTCGAGGGAGGGGGAATAGGCTACACCTTC,CASSVEGGGIGYTF
TRBV6-1,many,TRBD2,TRBJ2-5,TGTGCCAGCAGTAGGACTAGCGGGAGGAAGACCCAGTACTTC,CASSRTSGRKTQYF
TRBV20-1,.,TRBD2,TRBJ2-7,TGCAGTGCGCCGGGGACTAGCGGGGGGGGTTCCTACGAGCAGTACTTC,CSAPGTSGGGSYEQYF
TRBV19,.,TRBD2,TRBJ2-2,TGTGCCAGTAGGACTAGCGGGAGTTCCGGGGAGCTGTTTTTT,CASRTSGSSGELFF
TRBV4-2,.,TRBD1,TRBJ2-3,TGTGCCAGCAGCCCCCATCCGGACAGGTCTTCAGATACGCAGTATTTT,CASSPHPDRSSDTQYF
TRBV20-1,.,.,TRBJ1-2,TGCAGTGCTAGAGTATGGCCAGGAGAATTTACTAACTATGGCTACACCTTC,CSARVWPGEFTNYGYTF
TRBV11-3,many,TRBD2,TRBJ2-5,TGTGCCAGCAGCTTCGGCGGGGGGGCTTTAGCGGAGACCCAGTACTTC,CASSFGGGALAETQYF
TRBV6-1,.,TRBD1,TRBJ2-7,TGTGCCAGCAGTGAACGTAAGGACAGGGGAAGCTCCTACGAGCAGTACTTC,CASSERKDRGSSYEQYF
TRBV6-1,.,TRBD2,TRBJ2-2,TGTGCCAGCAGGCGGATGAGCGGGGGGAACACCGGGGAGCTGTTTTTT,CASRRMSGGNTGELFF
TRBV24-1,many,.,TRBJ1-5,TGTGCCACCAGTGCCCGCCACCTAAATCAGCCCCAGCATTTT,CATSARHLNQPQHF
TRBV20-1,few,.,TRBJ2-7,TGCAGTGCTAGAGACGCTAGTGGGGCCAACGAGCAGTACTTC,CSARDASGANEQYF
TRBV20-1,many,.,TRBJ1-5,TGCAGTGCTAGTGGGCGGCCCCAATCAAAGGCCCAGCATTTT,CSASGRPQSKAQHF
TRBV20-1,many,.,TRBJ1-2,TGCAGTGCTTTCATCGGTGGCTACACCTTC,CSAFIGGYTF
TRBV6-2/TRBV6-3,many,TRBD1,TRBJ2-5,TGTGCCAGCAGTTCTAACCCTGACAGGGGGGAGACCCAGTACTTC,CASSSNPDRGETQYF
TRBV27,many,.,TRBJ2-7,TGTGCCAGCAGCCCGGGGTTCACCTACGAGCAGTACTTC,CASSPGFTYEQYF
TRBV12-3/TRBV12-4,many,.,TRBJ2-7,TGTGCCAGCAGTCTTTCGACTAGTGGCCCTTACGAGCAGTACTTC,CASSLSTSGPYEQYF
TRBV3-1,.,.,TRBJ1-6,TGTGCCAGCAGCCAAGTAGGAGAGGAATCACCCCTCCACTTT,CASSQVGEESPLHF
TRBV6-5,many,.,TRBJ1-2,TGTGCCAGCAGTTACGCGTCAGGCTATGGCTACACCTTC,CASSYASGYGYTF
TRBV6-2/TRBV6-3,many,.,TRBJ1-5,TGTGCCAGCAGGCTAGATGGCGGCAATCAGCCCCAGCATTTT,CASRLDGGNQPQHF
TRBV30,many,TRBD1,TRBJ2-5,TGTGCCTGGAGTGTTTCAGGGGGATCGGGAGAGACCCAGTACTTC,CAWSVSGGSGETQYF
TRBV4-2,many,TRBD2,TRBJ2-7,TGTGCCAGCAGCCGGTCTAGCGGAACCGGGGAGGGCTACGAGCAGTACTTC,CASSRSSGTGEGYEQYF